This T cell receptor (beta chain) is drawn from a study of post-analysis software for immune sequencing data. TCR beta cDNA libraries included unique molecular identifiers. Starting from roughly 1.1 to 9.2 million T cells, the study yielded about 500,000 cDNA molecules. TCRdb passed the PCR reads through MiXCR, listing each CDR3 protein once. The sample shows hundreds of thousands of distinct CDR3 sequences, roughly 27% of them seen only once. Findings of the study overall: Five or six TRBV segments, TRBV5-6, TRBV5-1 and TRBV20-1 among them, were found more frequent in patients than controls.

This clonotype was found a few times. What it recognizes is unknown. This CDR3 has 15 residues. The germline V gene has CDR1 LGHDT and CDR2 YNNKEL (reference sequence). V shed 1 base and J shed 9 bases, with 16 bases lying between them. The chain carries TRBV3-1 and TRBJ2-1; a weak D match, TRBD1 (5 bases). Sequencing was done on a sample of blood. This TCR was sampled from a girl aged 5-17 years with multiple sclerosis. As DNA, the CDR3 is TGTGCCAGCAGCCAAGCCCTCTCCCAGGGTACTGAGCAGTTCTTC. The encoded protein is CASSQALSQGTEQFF.